A selection of T cell receptor beta chains follows, all from one sample in a study of blood T cell repertoires in COVID-19. TCRdb's table, derived via immunoSEQ multiplex PCR, lists solely in-frame clones and lacks some. The sample holds some 300,000 clones, 88% seen once. The sequenced sample consisted of peripheral blood. All receptors come from a woman aged 30 to 39 who had recovered from COVID-19. Each CDR3 is given with its conserved first and last residue. Each record gives: V gene, clone size, J gene, D gene, CDR3 protein, CDR3 DNA. A D gene is named only where the DNA matches it firmly. Not all rows give a size; the values are once, few, many and, for expanded clones, a class.

V gene: TRBV4-2
clone size: once
J gene: TRBJ2-7
D gene: .
CDR3 protein: CASSLKGGQEAYEQYF
CDR3 DNA: TGTGCCAGCAGCCTTAAGGGGGGGCAAGAAGCCTACGAGCAGTACTTC

V gene: TRBV27
clone size: .
J gene: TRBJ1-4
D gene: .
CDR3 protein: CASSSSLTPGEKLFF
CDR3 DNA: TGTGCCAGCAGTTCCTCGCTAACTCCGGGGGAAAAACTGTTTTTT

V gene: TRBV5-1
clone size: .
J gene: TRBJ1-1
D gene: .
CDR3 protein: CASSLEGRGTEAFF
CDR3 DNA: TGCGCCAGCAGCTTGGAGGGCCGGGGGACTGAAGCTTTCTTT

V gene: TRBV9
clone size: .
J gene: TRBJ2-1
D gene: .
CDR3 protein: CASSVSPSSYNEQFF
CDR3 DNA: TGTGCCAGCAGCGTAAGTCCGAGCTCCTACAATGAGCAGTTCTTC

V gene: TRBV3-1/TRBV3-2
clone size: .
J gene: TRBJ2-7
D gene: .
CDR3 protein: CASSQRGGIEQYF
CDR3 DNA: TGTGCCAGCAGCCAAAGAGGAGGGATCGAGCAGTACTTC

V gene: TRBV27
clone size: .
J gene: TRBJ2-5
D gene: .
CDR3 protein: CASSAQAYQETQYF
CDR3 DNA: TGTGCCAGCAGTGCCCAGGCGTACCAAGAGACCCAGTACTTC

V gene: TRBV12-3/TRBV12-4
clone size: .
J gene: TRBJ1-6
D gene: .
CDR3 protein: CASRGGPYSPLHF
CDR3 DNA: TGTGCCAGCCGCGGGGGGCCTTATTCACCCCTCCACTTT

V gene: TRBV5-1
clone size: .
J gene: TRBJ2-3
D gene: TRBD1
CDR3 protein: CASSRTQGTDTQYF
CDR3 DNA: TGCGCCAGCAGCCGGACACAGGGGACAGATACGCAGTATTTT

V gene: TRBV2
clone size: .
J gene: TRBJ2-5
D gene: TRBD1
CDR3 protein: CASSRQGWRETQYF
CDR3 DNA: TGTGCCAGCAGTCGACAGGGTTGGAGGGAGACCCAGTACTTC

V gene: TRBV5-1
clone size: .
J gene: TRBJ1-1
D gene: TRBD1
CDR3 protein: CASSSRPTGGSEAFF
CDR3 DNA: TGCGCCAGCAGCTCACGGCCCACAGGGGGTTCTGAAGCTTTCTTT

V gene: TRBV28
clone size: .
J gene: TRBJ2-4
D gene: TRBD1
CDR3 protein: CASSRQGMGKNIQYF
CDR3 DNA: TGTGCCAGCAGCAGACAGGGAATGGGCAAAAACATTCAGTACTTC

V gene: TRBV18
clone size: .
J gene: TRBJ2-7
D gene: TRBD1
CDR3 protein: CASSPHVQGALYEQYF
CDR3 DNA: TGTGCCAGCTCACCACATGTCCAGGGGGCCCTCTACGAGCAGTACTTC

V gene: TRBV11-2
clone size: few
J gene: TRBJ1-1
D gene: .
CDR3 protein: CASSLVRGNTEAFF
CDR3 DNA: TGTGCCAGCAGCTTAGTTAGGGGTAACACTGAAGCTTTCTTT

V gene: TRBV4-3
clone size: .
J gene: TRBJ1-1
D gene: .
CDR3 protein: CASSQDGEGVTEAFF
CDR3 DNA: TGCGCCAGCAGCCAAGATGGGGAGGGGGTCACTGAAGCTTTCTTT

V gene: TRBV10-3
clone size: few
J gene: TRBJ1-2
D gene: .
CDR3 protein: CATETPGSANYGYTF
CDR3 DNA: TGTGCCACCGAAACCCCAGGGTCCGCTAACTATGGCTACACCTTC

V gene: TRBV12-3/TRBV12-4
clone size: .
J gene: TRBJ1-1
D gene: .
CDR3 protein: CASSLFGNTEAFF
CDR3 DNA: TGTGCCAGCAGTTTGTTCGGTAACACTGAAGCTTTCTTT

V gene: TRBV28
clone size: .
J gene: TRBJ1-1
D gene: TRBD1
CDR3 protein: CASTDRLNTEAFF
CDR3 DNA: TGTGCCAGCACGGACAGGCTGAACACTGAAGCTTTCTTT